A single sample is the source of the 25 T cell receptor beta chains below, sequenced in a study of OX40 agonist ivuxolimab in advanced cancers. Sequencing used immunoSEQ multiplex PCR; TCRdb keeps in-frame clones, though not all of them. The table records approximately 24,000 clones, 84% of them present only once. Source: CD4+ or CD8+ T cells sorted from blood, taken in a trial of the OX40 agonist ivuxolimab. These receptors were collected from an adult with an advanced solid tumor such as melanoma, head and neck, liver or kidney cancer.

The DNA for the CDR3 is TGCAGCGTTGAAGATAAACACATGAACACTGAAGCTTTCTTT. Translation gives CSVEDKHMNTEAFF. This sequence joins TRBV29-1 and TRBJ1-1, with no clear D. V was pared by 0 bases and J by 0 bases, with 8 bases between. CDR3 length: 14 residues. The germline V gene encodes CDR1 SQVTM and CDR2 ANQGSEA.

V usage is TRBV6-5 and J usage is TRBJ1-1; D gene uncertain. This CDR3 is built from 13 residues. V lost 7 bases, J lost 5 bases, and 14 bases lay in between. Germline V gene lookup returns CDR1 MNHEY and CDR2 SVGAGI. The CDR3 nucleotides are TGTGCCAGCACCCGGGCGGGAGGGACTGAAGCTTTCTTT. Its translation: CASTRAGGTEAFF.

This chain's CDR3 is CASSLRFGGGANEQYF. CDR3 bases: TGTGCCAGCAGCTTAAGGTTTGGCGGGGGGGCCAATGAGCAGTACTTC. V gene TRBV7-2 combines with J gene TRBJ2-7; TRBD2 agrees at 9 bases. Trimming removed 2 bases from V and 7 bases from J; junction bases left unmatched: 12. Germline V gene sequence: CDR1 SGHTA, CDR2 FQGNSA. This CDR3 comprises 16 residues.

V is TRBV6-1 and J is TRBJ1-2, with D tentatively TRBD1 (5 bases). Germline CDR1 MNHNS, CDR2 SASEGT. Deletions cut 2 bases from V and 4 bases from J, with 8 bases between. This CDR3 comprises 13 residues. CDR3 bases: TGTGCCAGCAGTGAATCAGGGTTCTATGGCTACACCTTC. Translated: CASSESGFYGYTF.

V is TRBV10-1 and J is TRBJ1-5, with 7 bases that match TRBD1. Germline V gene sequence: CDR1 WNHNN, CDR2 SYGVQD (reference sequence). Trimming at V came to 5 bases and at J to 0 bases, leaving 10 bases not matched to a gene. The CDR3 extends over 17 amino acids. The CDR3 loop is CASSTWQTGRSNQPQHF. The DNA of the CDR3 is TGCGCCAGCAGTACTTGGCAGACAGGGCGTAGCAATCAGCCCCAGCATTTT.

The rearrangement links TRBV5-4 to TRBJ1-3, with D possibly TRBD1 on 5 matching bases. Germline CDR1 is SGHNT and CDR2 is YYREEE (reference sequence). Trimming removed 4 bases at V and 0 bases at J, with 17 bases between. The CDR3 is made up of 17 amino acids. CDR3 residues: CASSGGRSGGSGNTIYF. The CDR3 nucleotides are TGTGCCAGCAGCGGGGGTCGGTCGGGGGGCTCTGGAAACACCATATATTTT.

J is TRBJ2-2 and V is TRBV6-5; TRBD2 matches 10 bases. Germline CDR1 and CDR2: MNHEY and SVGAGI. There are 15 residues in the CDR3. Trimming took 4 bases from V and 7 from J; bases not matched to a gene: 6. CDR3 sequence (DNA): TGTGCCAGCAGTTTTCTAGCGGGGGTGGGCGGGGAGCTGTTTTTT. This encodes CASSFLAGVGGELFF.

The chain has TRBV20-1 and TRBJ2-1, with a possible D match to TRBD1 (6 bases). Looked up from germline, CDR1 is DFQATT and CDR2 is SNEGSKA (reference sequence). The CDR3 is 11 residues long. V was cut by 6 bases and J by 6 bases, with 9 bases left in between. The CDR3 sequence: CSARTANEQFF. The CDR3 coding sequence is TGCAGTGCCAGGACAGCCAATGAGCAGTTCTTC.

The chain carries TRBV7-8 and TRBJ1-2, with D perhaps matching TRBD1 (5 bases). Germline CDR1 SGHVS, CDR2 FQNEAQ. The length of the CDR3 is 12 residues. V was pared by 4 bases and J by 7 bases, with 10 bases between. CDR3 sequence (DNA): TGTGCCAGCAGCTCGGGGCGTTCTGGCTACACCTTC. It is translated as CASSSGRSGYTF. The variable domain in full, with the rest retrieved from reference TRBV7-8 and TRBJ1-2, is GAGVSQSPRYKVAKRGQDVALRCDPISGHVSLFWYQQALGQGPEFLTYFQNEAQLDKSGLPSDRFFAERPEGSVSTLKIQRTQQEDSAVYLCASSSGRSGYTFGSGTRLTVV.

The CDR3 DNA is TGTGCCAGCAGTGAAGTGAGGGGAGGTGGGCAGGTCTTAAGCAATCAGCCCCAGCATTTT. Its translation: CASSEVRGGGQVLSNQPQHF. The V gene is TRBV2, the J gene TRBJ1-5, with D tentatively TRBD1 (5 bases). In germline, CDR1 is SNHLY, CDR2 FYNNEI. The CDR3 consists of 20 residues. Trimming stripped 1 base from V and 1 base from J, with 23 bases between.

This clone was counted once. The J gene is TRBJ2-7, the V gene TRBV10-2; D is possibly TRBD1 or TRBD2 (6 bases each). The CDR3 has 12 amino acids. V dropped 4 bases and J dropped 5 bases, with 9 bases sitting between them. Germline CDR1 is WSHSY and CDR2 is SAAADI. CDR3 sequence reads: CASSVGGHEQYF. The CDR3 DNA reads as TGCGCCAGCAGTGTAGGGGGGCACGAGCAGTACTTC.

This chain connects TRBV7-3 to TRBJ2-1, with 13 bases fitting TRBD2. Germline-derived CDR1 and CDR2 are SGHTA and FQGTGA. The J segment lost 8 bases and the V segment lost 4 bases, leaving 5 bases of the junction unmatched. The CDR3 totals 15 residues. CDR3 sequence reads: CASSSGLAGTHEQFF. In DNA form, the CDR3 reads TGTGCCAGCAGCTCGGGACTAGCGGGAACCCATGAGCAGTTCTTC.

This chain connects TRBV7-9 to TRBJ1-4; D possibly corresponds to TRBD1 (5 bases). This CDR3 comprises 14 residues. Between the trimmed V and J ends, which lost 5 bases and 2 bases, there was a span of 9 bases. In germline, CDR1 is SEHNR, CDR2 FQNEAQ (reference sequence). The chain's CDR3 is CASSGRETNEKLFF. CDR3 nucleotides: TGTGCCAGCAGCGGCAGGGAGACTAATGAAAAACTGTTTTTT.

V gene TRBV7-9 combines with J gene TRBJ2-1; 7 bases align to TRBD1. Trimming cost V 4 bases and J 8 bases; bases outside gene matches: 2. This CDR3 region has 12 residues. Germline CDR1 SEHNR, CDR2 FQNEAQ (reference sequence). The CDR3 region has the DNA TGTGCCAGCAGCTCACAGGGGTATGAGCAGTTCTTC. The encoded protein is CASSSQGYEQFF.

The chain couples TRBV19 to TRBJ1-6; D remains unclear. In germline, CDR1 is LNHDA, CDR2 SQIVND (reference sequence). The V and J ends lost 7 bases and 9 bases respectively, with 13 bases between them. This CDR3 has 13 residues. CDR3 in DNA: TGTGCCAGTATAGAAGGTATAGGTTCACCCCTCCACTTT. Its protein is CASIEGIGSPLHF.

This rearrangement joins TRBV18 to TRBJ1-5; the match to TRBD1 covers 7 bases. Trimming at V came to 4 bases and at J to 7 bases, leaving 4 bases not matched to a gene. This CDR3 has 13 amino acids. Germline V gene lookup returns CDR1 KGHSH and CDR2 LQKENI. The CDR3 nucleotides are TGTGCCAGCTCACTAGGGGGCCGGCAGCCCCAGCATTTT. This gives the protein CASSLGGRQPQHF.

The V gene is TRBV5-1, the J gene TRBJ2-5, with 8 bases that match TRBD2. Germline V gives CDR1 SGHRS, CDR2 YFSETQ. The CDR3 contains 16 residues. Trimming took 3 bases from V and 5 from J; bases not matched to a gene: 12. CDR3 protein: CASSSLGGAFVETQYF. The CDR3 bases are TGCGCCAGCAGCTCCCTCGGGGGGGCCTTCGTGGAGACCCAGTACTTC.

A note on this clone: One end of the junction is discordant with germline, which a read error may explain. The chain joins TRBV2 to TRBJ2-3, with 7 bases matching TRBD1. The CDR3 covers 12 residues. Germline lookup yields CDR1 SNHLY and CDR2 FYNNEI. The CDR3 sequence: CASSQQGPLGGF. The CDR3 DNA reads as TGTGCCAGCAGTCAACAGGGGCCCCTCGGTGGGTTT.

The chain combines TRBV20-1 with TRBJ1-1, with D uncertain. CDR1 DFQATT and CDR2 SNEGSKA come from the germline V gene (reference sequence). The CDR3 has 11 residues. V was clipped by 5 bases and J by 8 bases, with 12 bases between them. The CDR3 region is CSARTRTEAFF. The CDR3 DNA reads TGCAGTGCTCGAACAAGGACCGAAGCTTTCTTT.

The chain employs TRBV6-6 and TRBJ2-3, with 7 bases aligning to TRBD1. The V gene end was trimmed by 6 bases and the J gene end by 3 bases; junction bases not matched to a gene: 9. CDR3 length equals 15 residues. Germline values: CDR1 MNHNY, CDR2 SVGAGI (reference sequence). CDR3 sequence (DNA): TGTGCCAGCAGAACTACAGGGGCTAGGACAGATACGCAGTATTTT. Translation gives CASRTTGARTDTQYF.

J is TRBJ2-7 and V is TRBV5-6, with TRBD1 identical over 7 bases. The germline gives CDR1 SGHDT, CDR2 YYEEEE. CDR3 size: 14 residues. Losses at the gene ends were 4 bases for V and 7 bases for J; bases not matched to a gene: 11. CDR3 amino acids: CASSPGPGTVEQYF. CDR3 DNA: TGTGCCAGCAGCCCCGGGCCCGGGACAGTTGAGCAGTACTTC.

This rearrangement joins TRBV10-1 to TRBJ2-1; a possible D gene is TRBD2 (5 bases). This CDR3 comprises 13 residues. In germline, CDR1 is WNHNN, CDR2 SYGVQD (reference sequence). Trimming pared 5 bases from V and 9 bases from J, leaving 14 bases between. This CDR3 is CASSRGSGFEQFF. CDR3 in DNA: TGCGCCAGCAGTCGAGGATCGGGGTTTGAGCAGTTCTTC.

The chain is built from TRBV5-8 and TRBJ2-7; D is perhaps TRBD2 (5 bases). CDR3 size: 13 residues. Germline values: CDR1 SGHTS, CDR2 YDEGEE. V was shortened by 0 bases and J by 3 bases, with 7 bases between the two germline ends. The CDR3 DNA reads TGTGCCAGCAGCTTGGACAGCGGCTACGAGCAGTACTTC. This translates into CASSLDSGYEQYF. The full variable domain, in which reference TRBV5-8 and TRBJ2-7 provide the parts outside the CDR3, is EAGVTQSPTHLIKTRGQQATLRCSPISGHTSVYWYQQALGLGLQFLLWYDEGEERNRGNFPPRFSGRQFPNYSSELNVNALELEDSALYLCASSLDSGYEQYFGPGTRLTVT.

The chain joins TRBV18 to TRBJ2-5; D not certain. Trimming removed 3 bases at V and 0 bases at J, with 2 bases between. Germline CDR1 is KGHSH and CDR2 is LQKENI. The CDR3 sequence is 12 residues long. The CDR3 DNA sequence: TGTGCCAGCTCACCGTACCAAGAGACCCAGTACTTC. Residues: CASSPYQETQYF.

This clone is a singleton in its sample. The genes are TRBV7-3 and TRBJ2-5; 9 nucleotides line up with TRBD1. The V gene end was trimmed by 5 bases and the J gene end by 4 bases; junction bases not matched to a gene: 5. Germline V gives CDR1 SGHTA, CDR2 FQGTGA. The CDR3 loop spans 14 amino acids. The CDR3 sequence: CASSPDRGVETQYF. CDR3 nucleotides: TGTGCCAGCAGCCCCGACAGGGGGGTAGAGACCCAGTACTTC.